This paragraph covers one TCR beta chain sequence. The antigen it binds to is not known. Base quality data are lacking; no much larger clone is found one base away. The data belong to a study of T cell changes during pregnancy in multiple sclerosis (dated by TCRdb to about 2019). About the full investigation: The study examined how the T cell repertoire changed over the course of pregnancy in women with multiple sclerosis.

The germline V gene (reference sequence) yields LNHDA for CDR1 and SQIVND for CDR2. Measured from the cysteine to the phenylalanine, the CDR3 is 13 residues long. Here the CDR3 DNA is all that survives: 39 bases in frame from base 1. V drops 4 bases and J drops 4 bases, leaving 7 bases in between. Library method: the immunoSEQ multiplex PCR assay. TCRdb provides this immuneACCESS table in a form limited to in-frame rearrangements. Some clones are lacking; in checked studies, under half of them reflect an unresolved V gene, and why the rest are absent is not known. A total of roughly 35,000 clones appear in this sample, almost 95% of them only once. The ten most abundant clones make up 1.2% of the sample.

The sequence links TRBV19 to TRBJ1-4; no D gene can be assigned with confidence. The clonotype originates from a female donor with multiple sclerosis, enrolled in a pregnancy study. Sequences were obtained from PBMCs (not recorded whether the cells were cultured). Here is the DNA: TGTGCCAGTAGTACTCTTTTTAATGAAAAACTGTTTTTT. Translated, this gives CASSTLFNEKLFF.